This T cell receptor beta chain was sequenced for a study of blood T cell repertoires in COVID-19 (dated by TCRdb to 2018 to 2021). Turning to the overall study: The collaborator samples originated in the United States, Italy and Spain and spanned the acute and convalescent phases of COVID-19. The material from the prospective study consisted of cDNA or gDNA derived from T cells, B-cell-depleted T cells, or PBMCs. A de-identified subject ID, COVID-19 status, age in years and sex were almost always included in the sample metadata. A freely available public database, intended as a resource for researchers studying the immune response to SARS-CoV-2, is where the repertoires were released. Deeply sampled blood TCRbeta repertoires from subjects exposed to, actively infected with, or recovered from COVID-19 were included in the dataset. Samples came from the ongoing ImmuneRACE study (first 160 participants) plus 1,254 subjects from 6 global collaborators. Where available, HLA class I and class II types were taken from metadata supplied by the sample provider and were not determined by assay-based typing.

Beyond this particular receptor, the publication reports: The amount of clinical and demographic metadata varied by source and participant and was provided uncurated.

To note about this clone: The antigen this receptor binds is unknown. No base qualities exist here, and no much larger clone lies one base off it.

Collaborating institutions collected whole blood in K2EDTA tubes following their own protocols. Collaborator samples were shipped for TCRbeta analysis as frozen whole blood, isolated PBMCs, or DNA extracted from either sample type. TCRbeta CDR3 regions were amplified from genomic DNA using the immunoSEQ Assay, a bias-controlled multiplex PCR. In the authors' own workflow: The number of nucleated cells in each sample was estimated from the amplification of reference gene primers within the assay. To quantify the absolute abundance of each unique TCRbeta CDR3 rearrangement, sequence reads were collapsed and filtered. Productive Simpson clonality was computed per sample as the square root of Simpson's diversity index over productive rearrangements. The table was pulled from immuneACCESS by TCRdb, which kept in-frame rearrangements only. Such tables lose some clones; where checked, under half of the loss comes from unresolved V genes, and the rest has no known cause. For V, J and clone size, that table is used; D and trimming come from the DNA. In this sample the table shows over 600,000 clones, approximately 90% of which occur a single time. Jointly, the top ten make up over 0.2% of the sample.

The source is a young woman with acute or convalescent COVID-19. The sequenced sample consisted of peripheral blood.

The CDR3 region: CASSVRGPSGGELFF. Here is the DNA: TGTGCCAGCAGTGTCAGGGGACCCTCGGGCGGGGAGCTGTTTTTT. The chain uses TRBV2 and TRBJ2-2, and TRBD1 may be the D gene, going by 6 matching bases. CDR1 and CDR2, per the germline V gene, are SNHLY and FYNNEI. Measured from the cysteine to the phenylalanine, the CDR3 is 15 residues long. The sequence is cut down to CDR3 DNA, 45 bases in frame from base 1. Deletion took 4 bases off V and 7 bases off J, with a span of 16 bases between the germline ends.